These T cell receptor beta chains were read from a single sample in a study of vaccination and CD4 T cells after COVID-19. TCRdb processed the PCR reads anew with MiXCR; each CDR3 protein has one entry. The data contain about 13,000 distinct CDR3 sequences, roughly 41% of them seen just once; the ten biggest clones take up roughly a fifth. The antigens of these receptors remain unknown. The sequenced sample was CD4+ T cells from blood, cultured in vitro, obtained before SARS-CoV-2 vaccination. These TCRs come from a human donor who had recovered from COVID-19. Each CDR3 is given without its conserved first and last residue. Each record gives: CDR3 length, V gene, J gene, CDR3 protein.

>11|TRBV20-1|TRBJ1-5
SARTGTNQPQH
>13|TRBV27|TRBJ2-7
ASRRAGPSSYEQY
>13|TRBV20-1|TRBJ2-7
SAPSQLAGTYEQY
>12|TRBV2|TRBJ2-7
ASSTDRVDYEQY
>12|TRBV6-1|TRBJ2-7
ASSETGTSYEQY
>14|TRBV6-4|TRBJ2-1
ASRRTSGGTYNEQF
>14|TRBV20-1|TRBJ2-3
SARDVSRVVTDTQY
>14|TRBV6-5|TRBJ2-5
ASSSGLAGGRETQY
>14|TRBV5-1|TRBJ1-1
ASSLDRGPINTEAF
>12|TRBV12-3/TRBV12-4|TRBJ1-6
ASGTGGENSPLH
>10|TRBV20-1|TRBJ1-2
SALTGRGGYT
>8|TRBV2|TRBJ2-5
ASGQETQY
>12|TRBV10-3|TRBJ1-2
AIRGTGSNYGYT
>12|TRBV2|TRBJ1-1
ASSVRGVLTEAF
>11|TRBV12-3/TRBV12-4|TRBJ1-2
ASRTGTGGGYT
>12|TRBV19|TRBJ1-6
ASSSGQGYSPLH
>11|TRBV2|TRBJ1-2
ARTDGANYGYT
>12|TRBV18|TRBJ1-2
ASSPDRANYGYT
>10|TRBV5-6|TRBJ1-2
ASSVDNYGYT